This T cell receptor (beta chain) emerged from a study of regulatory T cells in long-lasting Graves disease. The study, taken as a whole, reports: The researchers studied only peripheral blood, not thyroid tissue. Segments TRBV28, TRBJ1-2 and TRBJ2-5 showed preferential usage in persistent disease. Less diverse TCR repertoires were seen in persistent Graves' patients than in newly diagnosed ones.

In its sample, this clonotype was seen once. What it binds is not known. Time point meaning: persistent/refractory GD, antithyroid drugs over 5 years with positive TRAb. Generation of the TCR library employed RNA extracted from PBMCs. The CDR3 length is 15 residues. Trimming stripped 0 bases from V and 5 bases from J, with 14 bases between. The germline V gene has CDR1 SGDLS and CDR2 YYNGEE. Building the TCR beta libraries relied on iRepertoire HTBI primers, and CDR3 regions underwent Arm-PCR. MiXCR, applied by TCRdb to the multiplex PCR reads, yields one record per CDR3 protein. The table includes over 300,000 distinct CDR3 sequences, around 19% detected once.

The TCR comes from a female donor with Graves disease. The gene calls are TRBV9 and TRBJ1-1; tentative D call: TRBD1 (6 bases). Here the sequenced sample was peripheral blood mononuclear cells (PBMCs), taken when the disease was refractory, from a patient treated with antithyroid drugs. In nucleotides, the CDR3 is TGTGCCAGCAGCGTAGATCCAGGGGAAAGGACTGAAGCTTTCTTT. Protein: CASSVDPGERTEAFF.